This T cell receptor (beta chain) stems from a study of beta chain features in type 1 diabetes. Study information: When patients were set against healthy donors, age, gender and cell yields were similar.

Expressed TCRB transcripts were sequenced because the isolated RNA had all been reverse transcribed beforehand. Sequenced by immunoSEQ multiplex PCR; TCRdb stores in-frame clones only, minus some. This sample has fewer than 450,000 clones; roughly 13% occur once, and the top ten carry roughly 0.016%. CDR1 and CDR2 from the germline V gene are GTSNPN and SVGIG (reference sequence). Trimming took 2 bases from V and 4 from J; bases not matched to a gene: 1. This CDR3 region has 12 residues. Study-wide results and limits: A potential PCR bias toward shorter templates would be equal in patient and control samples. People with Type 1 diabetes carried modestly yet significantly shorter TCRB CDR3s in all four CD4+ subsets.

The table lists this clone with a few counts. Its specificity is unknown. The sample was naive CD4+ T cells from blood. This receptor was obtained from a woman younger than 35 with type 1 diabetes. The chain couples TRBV30 to TRBJ2-7; 8 positions match TRBD1. The CDR3 nucleotides read TGTGCCTGGAGTCGGGACAGGTACGAGCAGTACGTC. Translating gives CAWSRDRYEQYV.